Each of the 5 T cell receptor beta chains below was sequenced from the same sample in a study of T cell repertoires in cytomegalovirus infection. Each CDR3 protein is one row after TCRdb ran MiXCR on the reads. Here the sample spans some 97,000 distinct CDR3 sequences, less than 25% being singletons. Sequenced sample: CD8+ T cells from PBMCs. The receptor set was obtained from a human donor in good health (CMV status not recorded). Some clones in this sample may be carry-over from other donors' samples.

This chain links TRBV7-4 with TRBJ2-3, with D uncertain. Looked up from germline, CDR1 is SGHVT and CDR2 is SQSDAQ. The CDR3 is 15 amino acids. V lost 5 bases and J 0 bases, leaving 12 bases between the germline ends. CDR3 sequence: CASSPESESTDTQYF. The CDR3 DNA is TGTGCCAGCAGCCCGGAAAGTGAGAGCACAGATACGCAGTATTTT.

This sequence joins TRBV20-1 and TRBJ2-7, with D unclear. This CDR3 is built from 13 residues. CDR1 DFQATT and CDR2 SNEGSKA come from the germline V gene (reference sequence). Trimming cost V 3 bases and J 0 bases, with 9 bases left between them. CDR3 residues: CSARSRSSYEQYF. CDR3 coding DNA: TGCAGTGCTAGGAGCAGGAGCTCCTACGAGCAGTACTTC.

The chain uses TRBV5-6 and TRBJ2-1; possible D gene TRBD1, 6 bases. The CDR3 runs to 14 residues. The V end lost 4 bases, the J end lost 7 bases, and 15 bases lay between the germline ends. CDR1 and CDR2 from the germline V gene are SGHDT and YYEEEE. Here the CDR3 reads CASSPGTRWNEQFF. The CDR3 bases are TGTGCCAGCAGCCCCGGGACACGATGGAATGAGCAGTTCTTC.

The V gene is TRBV11-2, the J gene TRBJ2-3, with 7 bases lining up with TRBD1. This CDR3 comprises 15 residues. The V gene end was trimmed by 6 bases and the J gene end by 4 bases; junction bases not matched to a gene: 10. The V gene's germline CDR1 is SGHAT and CDR2 FQNNGV. CDR3: CASRGAGTEPDTQYF. In DNA, the CDR3 is TGTGCCAGCAGAGGCGCCGGGACAGAACCAGATACGCAGTATTTT. The full variable domain, with the rest looked up from reference TRBV11-2 and TRBJ2-3, is EAGVAQSPRYKIIEKRQSVAFWCNPISGHATLYWYQQILGQGPKLLIQFQNNGVVDDSQLPKDRFSAERLKGVDSTLKIQPAKLEDSAVYLCASRGAGTEPDTQYFGPGTRLTVL.

J is TRBJ1-2 and V is TRBV7-2; D is ambiguous. V gave up 5 bases and J gave up 5 bases, with 15 bases separating them. This CDR3 has 14 residues. Germline values: CDR1 SGHTA, CDR2 FQGNSA. The CDR3 loop is CASSPSYAGYGYTF. The CDR3 DNA reads TGTGCCAGCAGCCCATCCTACGCAGGATATGGCTACACCTTC.